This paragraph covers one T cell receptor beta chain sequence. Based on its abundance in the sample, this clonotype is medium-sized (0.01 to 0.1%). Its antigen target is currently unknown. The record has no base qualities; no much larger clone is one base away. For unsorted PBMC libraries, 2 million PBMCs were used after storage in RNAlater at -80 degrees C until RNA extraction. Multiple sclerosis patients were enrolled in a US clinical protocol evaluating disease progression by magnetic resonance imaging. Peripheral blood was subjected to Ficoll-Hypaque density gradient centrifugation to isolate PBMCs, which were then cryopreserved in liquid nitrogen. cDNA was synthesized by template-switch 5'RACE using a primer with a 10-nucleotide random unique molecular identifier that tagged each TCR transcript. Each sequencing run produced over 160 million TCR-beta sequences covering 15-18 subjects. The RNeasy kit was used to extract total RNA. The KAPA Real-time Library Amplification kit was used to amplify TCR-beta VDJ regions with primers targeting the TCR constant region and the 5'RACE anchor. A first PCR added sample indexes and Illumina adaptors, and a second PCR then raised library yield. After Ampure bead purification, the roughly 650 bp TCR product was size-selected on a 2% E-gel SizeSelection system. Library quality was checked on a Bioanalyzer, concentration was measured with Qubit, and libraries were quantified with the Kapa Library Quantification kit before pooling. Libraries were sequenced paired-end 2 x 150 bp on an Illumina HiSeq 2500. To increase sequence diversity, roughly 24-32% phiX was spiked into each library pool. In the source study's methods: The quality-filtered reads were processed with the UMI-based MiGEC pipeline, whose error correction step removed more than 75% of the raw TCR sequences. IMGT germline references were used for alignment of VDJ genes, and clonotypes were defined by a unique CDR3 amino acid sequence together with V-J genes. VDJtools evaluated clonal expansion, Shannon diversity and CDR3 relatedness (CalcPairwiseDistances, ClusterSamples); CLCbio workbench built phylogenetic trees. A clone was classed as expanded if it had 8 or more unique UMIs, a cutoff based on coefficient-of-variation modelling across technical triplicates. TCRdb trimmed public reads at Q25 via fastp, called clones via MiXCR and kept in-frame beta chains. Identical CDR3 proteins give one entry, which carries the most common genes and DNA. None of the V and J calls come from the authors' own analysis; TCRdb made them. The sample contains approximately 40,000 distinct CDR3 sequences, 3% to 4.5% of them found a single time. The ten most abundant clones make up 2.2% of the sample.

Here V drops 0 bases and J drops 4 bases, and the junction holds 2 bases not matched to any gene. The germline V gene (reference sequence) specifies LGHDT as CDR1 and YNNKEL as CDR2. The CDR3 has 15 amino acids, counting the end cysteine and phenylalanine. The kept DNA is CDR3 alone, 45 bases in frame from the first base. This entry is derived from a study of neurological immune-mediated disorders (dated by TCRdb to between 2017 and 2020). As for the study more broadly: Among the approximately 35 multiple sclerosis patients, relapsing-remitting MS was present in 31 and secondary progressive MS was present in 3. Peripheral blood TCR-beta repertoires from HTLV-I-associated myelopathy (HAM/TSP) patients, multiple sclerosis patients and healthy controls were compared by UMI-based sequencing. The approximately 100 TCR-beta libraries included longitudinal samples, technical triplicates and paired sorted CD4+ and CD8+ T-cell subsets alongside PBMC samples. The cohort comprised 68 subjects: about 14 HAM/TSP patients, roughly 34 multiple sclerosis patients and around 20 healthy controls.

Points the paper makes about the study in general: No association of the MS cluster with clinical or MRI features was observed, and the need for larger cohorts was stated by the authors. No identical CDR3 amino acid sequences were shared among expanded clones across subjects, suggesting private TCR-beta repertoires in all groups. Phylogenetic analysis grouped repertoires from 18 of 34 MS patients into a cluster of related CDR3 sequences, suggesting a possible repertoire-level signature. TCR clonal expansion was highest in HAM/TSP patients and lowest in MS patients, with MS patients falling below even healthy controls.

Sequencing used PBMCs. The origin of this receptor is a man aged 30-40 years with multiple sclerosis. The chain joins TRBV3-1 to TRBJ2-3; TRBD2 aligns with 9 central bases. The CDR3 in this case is CASSQERGGPDTQYF. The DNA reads TGTGCCAGCAGCCAAGAGCGGGGGGGCCCAGATACGCAGTATTTT.